The 11 T cell receptor beta chains below all came from one sample that was sequenced in a study of vaccination effects on CD4 cells after COVID-19. The assay was immunoSEQ multiplex PCR, and TCRdb's table has in-frame clones only and misses some. The repertoire has more than 60,000 clones, around two thirds of them found once; the top ten carry less than 2%. The antigens for these receptors are not known. In the ViraFEST assay, antigen-specific CD4+ clonotypes were identified by expansion after peptide-pool stimulation. A 10-day culture period preceded the isolation of CD4+ T cells. BNT162b2 vaccine or mRNA-1273 vaccine was given to participants in two doses. The sequences come from CD4+ T cells from PBMCs cultured with HCoV-229E spike peptides, collected after COVID-19 vaccination. Receptor source: a human donor who received a COVID-19 vaccine.

The chain employs TRBV7-2 and TRBJ2-5, with 9 bases matching TRBD1. The V gene end was trimmed by 5 bases and the J gene end by 5 bases; junction bases not matched to a gene: 6. CDR3 length: 14 amino acids. Germline lookup yields CDR1 SGHTA and CDR2 FQGNSA. The DNA of the CDR3 is TGTGCCAGCAGCCCCCAGACAGGGGGGGAGACCCAGTACTTC. It translates to CASSPQTGGETQYF.

The V gene is TRBV19, the J gene TRBJ2-5; D ambiguous. This CDR3 has 13 residues. Germline V CDR1 and CDR2: LNHDA, SQIVND (reference sequence). V was pared by 5 bases and J by 2 bases, with 9 bases between. CDR3 nucleotides: TGTGCCAGTAGTGGAACATATCAAGAGACCCAGTACTTC. Protein: CASSGTYQETQYF.

The rearrangement joins TRBV2 to TRBJ2-5; 11 nucleotides align to TRBD1. Germline V gene data show CDR1 as SNHLY and CDR2 as FYNNEI. V lost 8 bases, J lost 5 bases, and 13 bases stayed unmatched. The CDR3 is 16 amino acids. CDR3: CASRKIGGTGGETQYF. CDR3 coding DNA: TGTGCCAGCCGAAAAATCGGCGGGACAGGGGGGGAGACCCAGTACTTC.

This CDR3 is CASRPTTGADTQYF. The CDR3, as DNA: TGCGCCAGCAGACCTACAACAGGGGCAGATACGCAGTATTTT. The chain is built from TRBV10-2 and TRBJ2-3; TRBD1 matches at 7 bases. Germline V lookup: CDR1 WSHSY, CDR2 SAAADI. This CDR3 is built from 14 residues. The V and J ends lost 6 bases and 4 bases, in that order; junction bases with no gene match: 7.

J is TRBJ1-1 and V is TRBV28; 8 nucleotides match TRBD1. Germline values: CDR1 MDHEN, CDR2 SYDVKM. The V and J ends lost 6 bases and 3 bases, in that order; junction bases with no gene match: 3. This CDR3 is 13 amino acids long. The DNA of the CDR3 is TGTGCCAGCAGGGACAGGGCTGACACTGAAGCTTTCTTT. It specifies CASRDRADTEAFF. Full variable domain (missing parts from reference TRBV28 and TRBJ1-1): DVKVTQSSRYLVKRTGEKVFLECVQDMDHENMFWYRQDPGLGLRLIYFSYDVKMKEKGDIPEGYSVSREKKERFSLILESASTNQTSMYLCASRDRADTEAFFGQGTRLTVV.

J is TRBJ2-1 and V is TRBV7-3, with a weak D call TRBD2 (6 bases). This CDR3 contains 16 residues. V was clipped by 2 bases and J by 7 bases, with 18 bases between them. Germline V gene lookup returns CDR1 SGHTA and CDR2 FQGTGA. The CDR3 DNA follows: TGTGCCAGCAGCTTAGTGCGGGATCAACCCCGGAATGAGCAGTTCTTC. Protein: CASSLVRDQPRNEQFF.

This clone was counted once. The chain links TRBV11-2 to TRBJ2-3; D is undetermined. Looked up from germline, CDR1 is SGHAT and CDR2 is FQNNGV. CDR3 size: 16 residues. The V end lost 7 bases, the J end lost 7 bases, and 24 bases lay between the germline ends. The CDR3 region has the DNA TGTGCCAGCAACCTAAACGTGGCCGTCCCACCCCATACGCAGTATTTT. Its translation is CASNLNVAVPPHTQYF. The full variable domain, in which reference TRBV11-2 and TRBJ2-3 provide the parts outside the CDR3, is EAGVAQSPRYKIIEKRQSVAFWCNPISGHATLYWYQQILGQGPKLLIQFQNNGVVDDSQLPKDRFSAERLKGVDSTLKIQPAKLEDSAVYLCASNLNVAVPPHTQYFGPGTRLTVL.

The chain has TRBV5-1 and TRBJ1-6; unclear D gene. The ends were cut back, 0 bases at V and 0 bases at J, with 13 bases in the middle. Looked up from germline, CDR1 is SGHRS and CDR2 is YFSETQ. The length of the CDR3 is 18 residues. The DNA of the CDR3 is TGCGCCAGCAGCTTGGGCCCTGTCCCGACCTCCTATAATTCACCCCTCCACTTT. As protein: CASSLGPVPTSYNSPLHF.

The chain has TRBV19 and TRBJ2-2; D ambiguous. The CDR3 is 14 amino acids. V shed 3 bases and J shed 4 bases, with 9 bases lying between them. The germline gives CDR1 LNHDA, CDR2 SQIVND (reference sequence). Written as DNA, the CDR3 is TGTGCCAGTAGTATTAGCCCAGGCACCGGGGAGCTGTTTTTT. Amino acids: CASSISPGTGELFF.

The chain recombines TRBV25-1 with TRBJ2-1; 10 nucleotides agree with TRBD2. The germline CDR1 and CDR2 sequences are MGHDK and SYGVNS. This CDR3 is built from 15 residues. V lost 1 base and J lost 10; bases outside the gene matches: 7. In DNA form, the CDR3 reads TGTGCCAGCAGTGAATGGTCTAGCGGGGGCCAAGAGCAGTTCTTC. Protein: CASSEWSSGGQEQFF.

The V call is TRBV9, the J call TRBJ1-4; possible D gene TRBD1, 5 bases. Germline V gene sequence: CDR1 SGDLS, CDR2 YYNGEE. The CDR3 is 14 amino acids. Trimming took 3 bases from V and 8 from J, leaving 14 bases between them. Here the CDR3 reads CASSGAGTNEKLFF. In nucleotides, the CDR3 is TGTGCCAGCAGCGGAGCCGGGACCAACGAAAAACTGTTTTTT.